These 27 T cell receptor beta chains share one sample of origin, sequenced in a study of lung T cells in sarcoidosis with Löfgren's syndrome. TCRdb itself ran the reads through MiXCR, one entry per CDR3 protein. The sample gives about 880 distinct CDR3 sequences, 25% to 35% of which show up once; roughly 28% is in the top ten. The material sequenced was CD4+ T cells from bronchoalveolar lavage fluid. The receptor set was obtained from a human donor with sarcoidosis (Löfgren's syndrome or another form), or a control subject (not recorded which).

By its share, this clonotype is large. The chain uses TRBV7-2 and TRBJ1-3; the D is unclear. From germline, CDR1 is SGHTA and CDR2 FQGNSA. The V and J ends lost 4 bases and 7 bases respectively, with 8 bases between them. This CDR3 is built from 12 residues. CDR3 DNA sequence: TGTGCCAGCAGCTCAGAGCGGAACACCATATATTTT. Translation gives CASSSERNTIYF. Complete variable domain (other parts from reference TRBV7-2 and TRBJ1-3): GAGVSQSPSNKVTEKGKDVELRCDPISGHTALYWYRQSLGQGLEFLIYFQGNSAPDKSGLPSDRFSAERTGGSVSTLTIQRTQQEDSAVYLCASSSERNTIYFGEGSWLTVV.

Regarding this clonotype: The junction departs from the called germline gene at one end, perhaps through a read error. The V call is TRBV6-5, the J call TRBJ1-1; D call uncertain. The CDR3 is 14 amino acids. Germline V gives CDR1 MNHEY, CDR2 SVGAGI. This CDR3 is CASRPHTDNTEVFF. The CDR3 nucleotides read TGTGCCAGCAGGCCTCATACAGATAACACTGAAGTTTTCTTT.

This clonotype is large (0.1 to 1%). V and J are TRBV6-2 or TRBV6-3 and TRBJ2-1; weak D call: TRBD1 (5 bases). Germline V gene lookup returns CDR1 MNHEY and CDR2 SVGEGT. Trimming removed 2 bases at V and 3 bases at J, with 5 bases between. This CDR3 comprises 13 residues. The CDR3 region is CASSYDSYNEQFF. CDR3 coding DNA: TGTGCCAGCAGTTACGACAGCTACAATGAGCAGTTCTTC.

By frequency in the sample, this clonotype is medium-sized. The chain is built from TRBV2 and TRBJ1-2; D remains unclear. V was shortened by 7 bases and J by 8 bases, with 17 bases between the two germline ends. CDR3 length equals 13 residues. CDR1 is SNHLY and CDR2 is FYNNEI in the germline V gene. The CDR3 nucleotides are TGTGCCAGCATTTCAGAGAGGAGTCGGGGCTACACCTTC. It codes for CASISERSRGYTF.

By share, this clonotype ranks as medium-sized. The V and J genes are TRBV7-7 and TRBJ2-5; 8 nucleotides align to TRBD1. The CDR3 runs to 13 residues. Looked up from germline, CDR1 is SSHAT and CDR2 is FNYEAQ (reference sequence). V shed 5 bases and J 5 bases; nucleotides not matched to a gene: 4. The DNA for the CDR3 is TGTGCCAGCAGCGCGGACAGGGATGAGACCCAGTACTTC. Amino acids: CASSADRDETQYF.

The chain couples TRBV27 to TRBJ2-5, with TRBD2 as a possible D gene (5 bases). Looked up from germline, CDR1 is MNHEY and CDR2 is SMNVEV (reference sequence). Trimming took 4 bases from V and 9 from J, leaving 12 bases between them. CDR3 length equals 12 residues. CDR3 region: CASSSGSEAQYF. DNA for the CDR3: TGTGCCAGCAGTTCGGGGAGTGAGGCCCAGTACTTC.

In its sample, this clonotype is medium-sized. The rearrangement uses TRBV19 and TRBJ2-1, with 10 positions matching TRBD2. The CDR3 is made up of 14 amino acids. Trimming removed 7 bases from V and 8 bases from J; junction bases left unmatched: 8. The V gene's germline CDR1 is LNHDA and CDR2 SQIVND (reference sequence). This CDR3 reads CASTEREGIDEQFF. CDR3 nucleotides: TGTGCCAGTACGGAGCGGGAGGGTATTGATGAGCAGTTCTTC.

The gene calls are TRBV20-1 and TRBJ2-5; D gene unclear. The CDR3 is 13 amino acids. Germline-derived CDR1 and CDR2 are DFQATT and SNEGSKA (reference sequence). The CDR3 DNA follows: TGCAGCTGCTGGATCCCACCACAAGAGACCCAGTACTTC. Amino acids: CSCWIPPQETQYF.

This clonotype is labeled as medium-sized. CDR3 nucleotides: TGTGCCAGCAGTTCCGAAGACGGGGGGCTGAGTTTCTTT. Translated: CASSSEDGGLSFF. The gene calls are TRBV7-2 and TRBJ1-1; the D gene is possibly TRBD1 (6 bases). CDR3 length equals 13 residues. The V and J ends lost 6 bases and 13 bases respectively, with 21 bases between them. Germline loops: CDR1 SGHTA, CDR2 FQGNSA. The entire variable domain, with the rest obtained from reference TRBV7-2 and TRBJ1-1, is as follows: GAGVSQSPSNKVTEKGKDVELRCDPISGHTALYWYRQSLGQGLEFLIYFQGNSAPDKSGLPSDRFSAERTGGSVSTLTIQRTQQEDSAVYLCASSSEDGGLSFFGQGTRLTVV.

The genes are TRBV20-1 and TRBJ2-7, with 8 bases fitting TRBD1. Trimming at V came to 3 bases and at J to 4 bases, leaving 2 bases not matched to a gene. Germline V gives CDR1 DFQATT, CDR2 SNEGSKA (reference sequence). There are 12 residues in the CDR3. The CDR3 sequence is CSASQGAYEQYF. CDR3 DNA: TGCAGTGCTAGCCAGGGGGCGTACGAGCAGTACTTC.

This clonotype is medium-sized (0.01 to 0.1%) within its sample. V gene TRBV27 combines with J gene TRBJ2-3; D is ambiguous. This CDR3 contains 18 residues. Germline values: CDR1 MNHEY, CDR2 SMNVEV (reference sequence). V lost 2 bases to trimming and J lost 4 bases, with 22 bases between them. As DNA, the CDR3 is TGTGCCAGCAGTTTAAGGCCCGGATCGTCCAGTTCCGCAGATACGCAGTATTTT. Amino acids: CASSLRPGSSSSADTQYF.

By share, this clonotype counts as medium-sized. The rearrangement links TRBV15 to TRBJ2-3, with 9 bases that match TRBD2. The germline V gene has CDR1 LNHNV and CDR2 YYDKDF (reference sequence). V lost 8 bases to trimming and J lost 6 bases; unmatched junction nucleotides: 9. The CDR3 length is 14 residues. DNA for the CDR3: TGTGCCACCGGGGGTTTAGCGGGGGCGGATACGCAGTATTTT. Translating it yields CATGGLAGADTQYF.

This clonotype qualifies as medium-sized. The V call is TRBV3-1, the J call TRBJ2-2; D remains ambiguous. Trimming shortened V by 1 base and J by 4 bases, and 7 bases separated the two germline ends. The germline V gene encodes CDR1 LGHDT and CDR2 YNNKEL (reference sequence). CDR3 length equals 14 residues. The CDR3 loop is CASSQALLTGELFF. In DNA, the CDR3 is TGTGCCAGCAGCCAAGCCCTTCTCACCGGGGAGCTGTTTTTT.

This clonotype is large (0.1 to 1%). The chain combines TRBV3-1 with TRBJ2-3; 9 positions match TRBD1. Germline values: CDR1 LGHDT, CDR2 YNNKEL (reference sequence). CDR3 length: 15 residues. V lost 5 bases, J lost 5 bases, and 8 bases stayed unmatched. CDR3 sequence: CASSAPGQGGDTQYF. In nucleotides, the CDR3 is TGTGCCAGCAGCGCCCCGGGACAGGGAGGAGATACGCAGTATTTT.

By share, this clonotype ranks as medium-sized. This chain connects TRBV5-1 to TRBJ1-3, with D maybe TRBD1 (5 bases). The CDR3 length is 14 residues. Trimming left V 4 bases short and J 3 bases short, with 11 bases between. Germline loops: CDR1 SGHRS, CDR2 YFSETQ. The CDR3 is CASSPGTVGNTIYF. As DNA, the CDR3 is TGCGCCAGCAGCCCAGGGACGGTTGGAAACACCATATATTTT.

CDR3 DNA sequence: TGTGCCAGCCAAGAAGGGGAGACCCAGTACTTC. Translated, it gives CASQEGETQYF. The chain has TRBV6-5 and TRBJ2-5; D gene uncertain. Per germline, CDR1 MNHEY and CDR2 SVGAGI. The CDR3 contains 11 residues. The V and J ends lost 8 bases and 5 bases respectively, with 9 bases between them.

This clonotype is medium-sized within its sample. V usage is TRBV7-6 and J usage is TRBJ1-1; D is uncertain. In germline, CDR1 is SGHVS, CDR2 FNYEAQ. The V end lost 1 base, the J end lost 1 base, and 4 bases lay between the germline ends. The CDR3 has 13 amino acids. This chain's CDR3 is CASSLDTNTEAFF. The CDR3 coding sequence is TGTGCCAGCAGCTTAGATACGAACACTGAAGCTTTCTTT.

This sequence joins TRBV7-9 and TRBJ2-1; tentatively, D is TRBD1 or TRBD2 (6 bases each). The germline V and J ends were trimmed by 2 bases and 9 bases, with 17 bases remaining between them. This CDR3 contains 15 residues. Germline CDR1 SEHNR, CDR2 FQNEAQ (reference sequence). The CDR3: CASSLTQGGEGEQFF. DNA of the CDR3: TGTGCCAGCAGCTTAACACAGGGAGGAGAGGGTGAGCAGTTCTTC.

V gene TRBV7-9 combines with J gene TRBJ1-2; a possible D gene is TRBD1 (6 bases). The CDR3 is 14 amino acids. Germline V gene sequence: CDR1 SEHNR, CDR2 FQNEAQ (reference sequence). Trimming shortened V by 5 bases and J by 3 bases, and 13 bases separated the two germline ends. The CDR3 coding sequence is TGTGCCAGCAGCGAAGGAGCAGGGGACTATGGCTACACCTTC. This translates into CASSEGAGDYGYTF.

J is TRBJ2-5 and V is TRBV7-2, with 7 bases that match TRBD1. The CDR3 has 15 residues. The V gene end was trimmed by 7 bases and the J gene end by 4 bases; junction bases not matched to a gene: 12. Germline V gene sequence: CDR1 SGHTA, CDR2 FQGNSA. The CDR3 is CASNPQGQPRETQYF. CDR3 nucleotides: TGTGCCAGCAACCCCCAGGGACAGCCCAGAGAGACCCAGTACTTC.

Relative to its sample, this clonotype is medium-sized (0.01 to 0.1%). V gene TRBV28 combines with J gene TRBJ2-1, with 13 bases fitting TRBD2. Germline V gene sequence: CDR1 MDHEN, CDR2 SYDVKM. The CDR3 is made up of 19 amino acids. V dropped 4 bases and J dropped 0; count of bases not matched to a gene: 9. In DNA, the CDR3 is TGTGCCAGCAGTTACCCCGGGACTAGCGGGAAAAACTCCTACAATGAGCAGTTCTTC. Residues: CASSYPGTSGKNSYNEQFF.

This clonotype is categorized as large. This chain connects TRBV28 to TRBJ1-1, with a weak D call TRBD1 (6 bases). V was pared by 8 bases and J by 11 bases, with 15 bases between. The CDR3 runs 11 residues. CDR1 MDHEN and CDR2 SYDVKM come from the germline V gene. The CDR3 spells CASSITGLAFF. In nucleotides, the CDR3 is TGTGCCAGCTCCATCACAGGGCTGGCTTTCTTT.

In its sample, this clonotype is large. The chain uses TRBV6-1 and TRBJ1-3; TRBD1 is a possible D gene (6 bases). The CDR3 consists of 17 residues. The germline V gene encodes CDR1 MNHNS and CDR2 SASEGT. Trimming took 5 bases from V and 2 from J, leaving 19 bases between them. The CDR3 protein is CASSSRTVYSAGNTIYF. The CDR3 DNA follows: TGTGCCAGCAGTTCGAGGACAGTCTATTCTGCTGGAAACACCATATATTTT.

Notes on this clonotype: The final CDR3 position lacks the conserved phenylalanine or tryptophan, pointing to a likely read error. The CDR3 DNA follows: TGTGTCAGCATTTCGGGAAGACTCGCAGATACGCAGTATTCT. Protein sequence: CVSISGRLADTQYS. This sequence joins TRBV25-1 and TRBJ2-3; TRBD2 might be the D (5 bases). CDR1 and CDR2 from the germline V gene are MGHDK and SYGVNS. The CDR3 runs to 14 residues.

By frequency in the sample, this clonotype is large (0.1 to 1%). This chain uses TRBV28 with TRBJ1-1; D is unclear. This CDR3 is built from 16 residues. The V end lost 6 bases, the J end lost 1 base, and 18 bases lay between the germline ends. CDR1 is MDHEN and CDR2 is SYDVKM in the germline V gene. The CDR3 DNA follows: TGTGCCAGCAGCGAACGGGGAGCGCCTGAGAACACTGAAGCTTTCTTT. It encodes CASSERGAPENTEAFF.

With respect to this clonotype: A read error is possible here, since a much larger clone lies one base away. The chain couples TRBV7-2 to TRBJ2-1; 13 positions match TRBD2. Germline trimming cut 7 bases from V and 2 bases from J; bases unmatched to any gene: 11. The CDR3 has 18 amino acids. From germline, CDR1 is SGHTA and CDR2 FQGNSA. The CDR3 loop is CASTSGLAGDRPYNEQFF. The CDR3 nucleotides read TGTGCCAGCACAAGCGGACTAGCGGGAGACAGGCCCTACAATGAGCAGTTCTTC.

CDR3 DNA sequence: TGTGCCAGCAGGGGACTGATTAGCTACACCTTC. Translating it yields CASRGLISYTF. The V and J genes are TRBV25-1 and TRBJ1-2, with a weak D call TRBD1 (5 bases). Germline values: CDR1 MGHDK, CDR2 SYGVNS. Trimming pared 6 bases from V and 9 bases from J, leaving 11 bases between. There are 11 residues in the CDR3.